This TCR beta chain was recovered during a study of T cell repertoires in cytomegalovirus infection. This clonotype appeared a single time. Its antigen remains unidentified. TCRdb called the reads again in MiXCR, with one record for every CDR3 protein. Among under 500,000 distinct CDR3 sequences, roughly 46% were seen once, and the ten largest hold about 45%. Per germline, CDR1 LNHDA and CDR2 SQIVND (reference sequence). Between the trimmed V and J ends, which lost 5 bases and 7 bases, there was a span of 17 bases. The CDR3 length is 14 residues. Study observations and caveats: Within the response measured ex vivo, HLA-C-restricted CMV-specific TCR beta clonotypes were dominant.

The J gene is TRBJ1-2, the V gene TRBV19, with D possibly matching TRBD1 (5 bases). The specimen was cultured PBMCs, collected from culture after CMV antigen stimulation. The source of this sequence is a human donor in good health (CMV status not recorded). Some clones in this sample may be carry-over from other donors' samples. CDR3 coding DNA: TGTGCCAGTAGTCCGCAGGGAGCGGTTGGTGGCTACACCTTC. Amino acid sequence: CASSPQGAVGGYTF. The variable domain in full, with the rest retrieved from reference TRBV19 and TRBJ1-2, is DGGITQSPKYLFRKEGQNVTLSCEQNLNHDAMYWYRQDPGQGLRLIYYSQIVNDFQKGDIAEGYSVSREKKESFPLTVTSAQKNPTAFYLCASSPQGAVGGYTFGSGTRLTVV.